This T cell receptor beta chain is drawn from a study of blood T cells in healthy people across ages. With a J-beta primer mix and a sample-barcoded 5' primer, a second PCR ran about 6 to 11 cycles. One entry per CDR3 protein, called by TCRdb with MiXCR from the 5' RACE reads. The sample has approximately 1.5 million distinct CDR3 sequences, 35% to 45% seen once. As for this clonotype: The antigen is unknown.

The germline V gene has CDR1 SQVTM and CDR2 ANQGSEA. This CDR3 has 15 residues. V was pared by 1 base and J by 0 bases, with 4 bases of the junction left unmatched. Study outcomes and limitations: Diversity estimates drawn from one million T cells were deemed underestimates.

V is TRBV29-1 and J is TRBJ2-7, with TRBD1 matching over 9 bases. The clonotype originates from a woman in her late teens or twenties in good health. Sequenced: blood. The DNA for the CDR3 is TGCAGCGTTGAAGTGGTGGGACAGGGCTCCTACGAGCAGTACTTC. Protein sequence: CSVEVVGQGSYEQYF.